These 25 T cell receptor beta chains came from one sample sequenced in a study of memory CD4+ T cells and cytomegalovirus serostatus. TCRdb's copy holds only in-frame clones and misses some; the assay was immunoSEQ multiplex PCR. The table lists over 35,000 clones, approximately 78% of them singletons. Single viable CD3+CD4+CD8-CD45RO+ cells were sorted as the memory CD4+ T cells. Sample: memory CD4+ T cells from blood. These receptors all come from an adult in good health and CMV-seronegative.

This clone was seen a single time. This rearrangement joins TRBV5-5 to TRBJ2-7; D possibly matches TRBD1 or TRBD2 (6 bases each). V was shortened by 3 bases and J by 7 bases, with 17 bases between the two germline ends. Germline assignment: CDR1 SGHKS and CDR2 YYEKEE (reference sequence). This CDR3 comprises 14 residues. Written as DNA, the CDR3 is TGTGCCAGCAGCTCGCGGGACACCGTACTGGAGCAGTACTTC. Translated, it gives CASSSRDTVLEQYF. Drawing the rest from reference TRBV5-5 and TRBJ2-7, the complete variable domain is DAGVTQSPTHLIKTRGQQVTLRCSPISGHKSVSWYQQVLGQGPQFIFQYYEKEERGRGNFPDRFSARQFPNYSSELNVNALLLGDSALYLCASSSRDTVLEQYFGPGTRLTVT.

This clone was counted a few times. This chain joins TRBV5-1 and TRBJ1-1; D unclear. Germline V gene sequence: CDR1 SGHRS, CDR2 YFSETQ. The CDR3 length is 14 residues. Between the trimmed V and J ends, which lost 0 bases and 1 base, there was a span of 7 bases. The DNA for the CDR3 is TGCGCCAGCAGCTTGGAGTGGGGGAACACTGAAGCTTTCTTT. This sequence encodes CASSLEWGNTEAFF.

This clone showed up just a few times. This sequence joins TRBV5-1 and TRBJ1-1; 7 bases match TRBD1. J gave up 5 bases and V 0 bases, and 7 bases lay outside the gene matches. The CDR3 loop spans 15 amino acids. Germline V gives CDR1 SGHRS, CDR2 YFSETQ. CDR3 sequence: CASSLAYRGSTEAFF. The CDR3 nucleotides are TGCGCCAGCAGCTTGGCATACAGGGGATCGACTGAAGCTTTCTTT.

This rearrangement joins TRBV6-1 to TRBJ1-1; D is undetermined. V was shortened by 6 bases and J by 5 bases, with 16 bases between the two germline ends. CDR1 MNHNS and CDR2 SASEGT come from the germline V gene. This CDR3 comprises 14 residues. CDR3 nucleotide sequence: TGTGCCAGCAGCGTACAAGGCCTGAGGACTGAAGCTTTCTTT. Amino acid sequence: CASSVQGLRTEAFF.

For the CDR3, the DNA is TGCAGCGTTGACGGACAGGGATGGGAGACCCAGTACTTC. Translating it yields CSVDGQGWETQYF. The J gene is TRBJ2-5, the V gene TRBV29-1; 8 bases line up with TRBD1. J gave up 5 bases and V 3 bases, and 5 bases lay outside the gene matches. Per the germline V gene, CDR1 is SQVTM and CDR2 is ANQGSEA. The CDR3 length is 13 residues.

The J gene is TRBJ2-7, the V gene TRBV5-1; TRBD1 agrees at 7 bases. Germline trimming cut 4 bases from V and 6 bases from J; bases unmatched to any gene: 16. This CDR3 is 16 amino acids long. Per the germline V gene, CDR1 is SGHRS and CDR2 is YFSETQ. The CDR3 region is CASSPSRQGLSGEQYF. The CDR3 coding sequence is TGCGCCAGCAGCCCATCCCGACAGGGTCTATCCGGCGAGCAGTACTTC.

The chain joins TRBV6-4 to TRBJ1-5, with D hard to call. Trimming stripped 5 bases from V and 4 bases from J, with 9 bases between. Germline V lookup: CDR1 MRHNA, CDR2 SNTAGT. CDR3 length: 13 amino acids. The CDR3 bases are TGTGCCAGCAGTAGTGACATGAATCAGCCCCAGCATTTT. It is translated as CASSSDMNQPQHF.

The rearrangement joins TRBV28 to TRBJ1-6; 9 bases line up with TRBD1. Germline V gene lookup returns CDR1 MDHEN and CDR2 SYDVKM. This CDR3 comprises 18 residues. Trimming removed 3 bases from V and 0 bases from J; junction bases left unmatched: 6. The CDR3 loop is CASSLRQGGSSYNSPLHF. The CDR3, as DNA: TGTGCCAGCAGTTTGAGACAGGGGGGAAGCTCCTATAATTCACCCCTCCACTTT.

The CDR3 DNA reads TGCGCCAGCAGCTTGTCAATTCCGGGGCCCACAGATACGCAGTATTTT. It encodes CASSLSIPGPTDTQYF. The gene calls are TRBV5-1 and TRBJ2-3, with D perhaps being TRBD1 or TRBD2 (5 bases each). Germline lookup yields CDR1 SGHRS and CDR2 YFSETQ. There are 16 residues in the CDR3. V lost 1 base and J 2 bases, leaving 14 bases between the germline ends.

The chain has TRBV28 and TRBJ1-4; D ambiguous. Germline V gene lookup returns CDR1 MDHEN and CDR2 SYDVKM. This CDR3 region has 14 residues. V shed 6 bases and J shed 7 bases, with 15 bases lying between them. The CDR3 coding sequence is TGTGCCAGCAGAAAACTCGACCGGGGTGAAAAACTGTTTTTT. Translating gives CASRKLDRGEKLFF.

CDR3: CASSPPGLGSEQYF. The CDR3 region has the DNA TGTGCCAGCAGCCCTCCGGGACTGGGCTCCGAGCAGTACTTC. V and J are TRBV5-4 and TRBJ2-7, with a tentative D call TRBD2 (6 bases). Between the trimmed V and J ends, which lost 4 bases and 6 bases, there was a span of 17 bases. This CDR3 comprises 14 residues. The germline V gene has CDR1 SGHNT and CDR2 YYREEE (reference sequence).

The rearrangement joins TRBV13 to TRBJ1-3, with D maybe TRBD1 (6 bases). Between the trimmed V and J ends, which lost 4 bases and 4 bases, there was a span of 11 bases. The CDR3 extends over 14 amino acids. Germline CDR1 reads PRHDT; CDR2 reads FYEKMQ (reference sequence). As DNA, the CDR3 is TGTGCCAGCAGCTCCGGGACAAGGGGAAACACCATATATTTT. It yields the protein CASSSGTRGNTIYF.

As regards this clone: This likely comes from a read error, as the CDR3 has no conserved phenylalanine or tryptophan at its end. This chain connects TRBV6-5 to TRBJ2-7, with 11 bases matching TRBD2. The CDR3 spans 15 residues. Germline values: CDR1 MNHEY, CDR2 SVGAGI. Trimming took 7 bases from V and 7 from J; bases not matched to a gene: 12. CDR3 sequence: CASNSMTSGKGEQYL. CDR3 nucleotides: TGTGCCAGCAACAGCATGACTAGCGGGAAGGGAGAGCAGTACCTC.

V and J are TRBV7-9 and TRBJ2-1; 8 nucleotides agree with TRBD2. Germline trimming cut 5 bases from V and 8 bases from J; bases unmatched to any gene: 8. Germline V gene sequence: CDR1 SEHNR, CDR2 FQNEAQ (reference sequence). The CDR3 contains 14 residues. As DNA, the CDR3 is TGTGCCAGCAGCAGACTAGCGTCGGCCGATGAGCAGTTCTTC. This codes for CASSRLASADEQFF. Drawing the rest from reference TRBV7-9 and TRBJ2-1, the complete variable domain is DTGVSQNPRHKITKRGQNVTFRCDPISEHNRLYWYRQTLGQGPEFLTYFQNEAQLEKSRLLSDRFSAERPKGSFSTLEIQRTEQGDSAMYLCASSRLASADEQFFGPGTRLTVL.

The chain combines TRBV4-3 with TRBJ2-7; the match to TRBD1 covers 9 bases. This CDR3 is 15 amino acids long. Trimming cost V 1 base and J 7 bases; bases outside gene matches: 8. Germline loops: CDR1 LGHNA, CDR2 YSLEER. The CDR3 here is CASSQAYRGRWEQYF. The CDR3 DNA reads as TGCGCCAGCAGCCAAGCCTACAGGGGGCGCTGGGAGCAGTACTTC.

Judged by abundance, this clone is medium-sized. V usage is TRBV4-1 and J usage is TRBJ2-7, with TRBD1 as a possible D gene (6 bases). V dropped 1 base and J dropped 0 bases, with 10 bases sitting between them. Germline V CDR1 and CDR2: MGHRA, YSYEKL. The CDR3 covers 15 residues. For the CDR3, the DNA is TGCGCCAGCAGCCAAGGACAGGCTATCTCCTACGAGCAGTACTTC. Translation: CASSQGQAISYEQYF.

The chain employs TRBV5-5 and TRBJ1-6; D might be TRBD1 (6 bases). V was trimmed by 4 bases and J by 2 bases, leaving 16 bases between them. CDR3 length: 17 residues. Germline V gives CDR1 SGHKS, CDR2 YYEKEE (reference sequence). The CDR3 here is CASSRQTGGPYNSPLHF. CDR3 DNA: TGTGCCAGCAGCCGCCAGACAGGAGGCCCCTATAATTCACCCCTCCACTTT.

The chain uses TRBV2 and TRBJ1-4; weak D call: TRBD1 (6 bases). The germline V gene has CDR1 SNHLY and CDR2 FYNNEI. V lost 6 bases and J 1 base, leaving 9 bases between the germline ends. The CDR3 contains 14 residues. The CDR3 nucleotides are TGTGCCAGCAGGATGGACAGAACTAATGAAAAACTGTTTTTT. This sequence encodes CASRMDRTNEKLFF.

The chain uses TRBV5-4 and TRBJ1-5; 7 bases line up with TRBD1. Germline trimming cut 3 bases from V and 7 bases from J; bases unmatched to any gene: 4. The CDR3 totals 13 residues. The germline V gene encodes CDR1 SGHNT and CDR2 YYREEE (reference sequence). Written as DNA, the CDR3 is TGTGCCAGCAGCTCAGACAGGGTCCAGCCCCAGCATTTT. It specifies CASSSDRVQPQHF.

The chain links TRBV21-1 to TRBJ1-5; the table assigns TRBD1, which was not confirmed against the DNA. TRBV21-1 is classified as a pseudogene. The CDR3 extends over 13 amino acids. This chain's CDR3 is CAGHSRAYQPQHF. CDR3 bases: TGTGCCGGACACTCTCGGGCGTATCAGCCCCAGCATTTT.

The chain recombines TRBV2 with TRBJ1-2; 7 bases align to TRBD1. CDR3 length: 12 amino acids. Germline V CDR1 and CDR2: SNHLY, FYNNEI. V trimming: 7 bases; J trimming: 2 bases; junction bases outside the gene matches: 1. This CDR3 reads CASTQGNYGYTF. The CDR3 coding sequence is TGTGCCAGCACACAGGGGAACTATGGCTACACCTTC.

V is TRBV7-2 and J is TRBJ1-2; D ambiguous. The germline V and J ends were trimmed by 5 bases and 6 bases, with 16 bases remaining between them. Germline CDR1 SGHTA, CDR2 FQGNSA. This CDR3 is built from 14 residues. The CDR3 is CASSRRSGIDGYTF. CDR3 DNA sequence: TGTGCCAGCAGCCGGAGGTCTGGGATTGATGGCTACACCTTC. The full variable domain, its missing parts supplied by reference TRBV7-2 and TRBJ1-2, is GAGVSQSPSNKVTEKGKDVELRCDPISGHTALYWYRQSLGQGLEFLIYFQGNSAPDKSGLPSDRFSAERTGGSVSTLTIQRTQQEDSAVYLCASSRRSGIDGYTFGSGTRLTVV.

The chain is built from TRBV11-1 and TRBJ1-1; D remains unclear. The CDR3 runs 14 residues. With 5 bases removed from V and 0 bases from J, the gap between germline ends came to 10 bases. CDR1 and CDR2 (germline): SGHAT, FQDESV (reference sequence). CDR3 in DNA: TGTGCCAGCAGCCCGGGCTACATGAACACTGAAGCTTTCTTT. The encoded protein is CASSPGYMNTEAFF.

This clone was counted only a few times. The chain is built from TRBV11-2 and TRBJ2-1, with TRBD2 identical over 13 bases. V lost 4 bases, J lost 8 bases, and 14 bases stayed unmatched. Germline CDR1 reads SGHAT; CDR2 reads FQNNGV. The CDR3 consists of 18 residues. The CDR3 sequence is CASSSRFITSGGAHEQFF. CDR3 sequence (DNA): TGTGCCAGCAGCTCCCGATTCATAACTAGCGGGGGGGCCCATGAGCAGTTCTTC.

The J gene is TRBJ2-6, the V gene TRBV19; D is undetermined. Trimming stripped 7 bases from V and 2 bases from J, with 9 bases between. Germline V gives CDR1 LNHDA, CDR2 SQIVND (reference sequence). This CDR3 spans 14 amino acids. In DNA, the CDR3 is TGTGCCAGTACTAGGGTGGCTGGGGCCAACGTCCTGACTTTC. This gives the protein CASTRVAGANVLTF.